These 14 T cell receptor beta chains were all obtained from the same sample, sequenced in a study of blood T cell repertoires in COVID-19. Sequencing used immunoSEQ multiplex PCR; TCRdb keeps in-frame clones, though not all of them. The repertoire holds roughly 90,000 clones, with about 89% as singletons. Sample: peripheral blood. The receptors were gathered from a human donor in a cohort sampled during active COVID-19.

The chain uses TRBV28 and TRBJ2-5; 8 bases fit TRBD1. The V gene's germline CDR1 is MDHEN and CDR2 SYDVKM. V gave up 4 bases and J gave up 5 bases; unmatched junction bases: 6. The CDR3 is 14 amino acids. The CDR3 DNA follows: TGTGCCAGCAGTTATTCCAGGGGGCGGGAGACCCAGTACTTC. Translating it yields CASSYSRGRETQYF.

The chain uses TRBV28 and TRBJ2-3, with D possibly matching TRBD2 (6 bases). Trimming took 5 bases from V and 7 from J, leaving 13 bases between them. This CDR3 contains 13 residues. CDR1 is MDHEN, CDR2 SYDVKM, per germline. The CDR3 DNA reads as TGTGCCAGCAGTCGAGGAGGGGAAAATACGCAGTATTTT. Its protein product is CASSRGGENTQYF.

The chain employs TRBV6-5 and TRBJ1-4; D possibly corresponds to TRBD1 (5 bases). CDR1 and CDR2 (germline): MNHEY, SVGAGI. CDR3 size: 11 residues. V was trimmed by 7 bases and J by 10 bases, leaving 10 bases between them. Here the CDR3 reads CASIWGGKLFF. For the CDR3, the DNA is TGTGCCAGCATTTGGGGGGGAAAACTGTTTTTT.

This CDR3 reads CASRSGTSGRAPETQYF. For the CDR3, the DNA is TGTGCCAGCAGGTCCGGGACTAGCGGGAGGGCCCCAGAGACCCAGTACTTC. The chain joins TRBV28 to TRBJ2-5, with 16 bases that match TRBD2. V lost 6 bases and J lost 4; bases outside the gene matches: 8. The length of the CDR3 is 17 residues. The V gene's germline CDR1 is MDHEN and CDR2 SYDVKM.

This CDR3 is CASSFLAGDGEQFF. CDR3 bases: TGTGCCAGCAGTTTCCTAGCGGGAGATGGTGAGCAGTTCTTC. This sequence joins TRBV6-6 and TRBJ2-1; 10 nucleotides agree with TRBD2. Losses at the gene ends were 4 bases for V and 9 bases for J; bases not matched to a gene: 6. This CDR3 is 14 amino acids long. Germline V gives CDR1 MNHNY, CDR2 SVGAGI (reference sequence).

The rearrangement links TRBV23-1 to TRBJ1-1; TRBD1 matches 7 bases. TRBV23-1 carries the ORF label, with uncertain function. The CDR3 sequence is 14 residues long. V lost 7 bases and J lost 2; bases outside the gene matches: 7. Here the CDR3 reads CASMGSGGNTEAFF. The CDR3 nucleotides are TGCGCCAGCATGGGGTCAGGGGGAAACACTGAAGCTTTCTTT.

The chain carries TRBV19 and TRBJ1-1, with 7 bases lining up with TRBD1. The germline gives CDR1 LNHDA, CDR2 SQIVND (reference sequence). V lost 9 bases, J lost 1 base, and 8 bases stayed unmatched. The CDR3 runs 14 residues. This chain's CDR3 is CASREGAQNTEAFF. The CDR3 DNA reads as TGTGCCAGCCGGGAGGGGGCCCAGAACACTGAAGCTTTCTTT.

In its sample, this clone was seen a few times. The chain has TRBV11-2 and TRBJ2-1; 9 nucleotides align to TRBD2. Germline CDR1 reads SGHAT; CDR2 reads FQNNGV. There are 17 residues in the CDR3. Trimming removed 4 bases from V and 2 bases from J; junction bases left unmatched: 9. In DNA form, the CDR3 reads TGTGCCAGCAGCTCCATCCCCGCTAGCGGGACCTACAATGAGCAGTTCTTC. Translated: CASSSIPASGTYNEQFF.

This clone has a single count. This chain links TRBV2 with TRBJ1-4; D uncertain. CDR3 size: 14 residues. Per germline, CDR1 SNHLY and CDR2 FYNNEI. Trimming cost V 4 bases and J 5 bases, with 11 bases left between them. CDR3 sequence reads: CASSGNSKNEKLFF. In DNA, the CDR3 is TGTGCCAGCAGTGGAAACAGCAAGAATGAAAAACTGTTTTTT.

This rearrangement joins TRBV28 to TRBJ1-2; D possibly corresponds to TRBD1 (6 bases). The V and J ends lost 2 bases and 6 bases respectively, with 13 bases between them. CDR3 size: 14 residues. The germline V gene has CDR1 MDHEN and CDR2 SYDVKM. CDR3 residues: CASSLGTGMNGYTF. CDR3 bases: TGTGCCAGCAGTTTAGGTACAGGGATGAATGGCTACACCTTC.

This CDR3 is CACSTGEYEQYF. In nucleotides, the CDR3 is TGTGCCTGTTCGACAGGGGAATACGAGCAGTACTTC. The chain carries TRBV28 and TRBJ2-7; 8 bases are a match to TRBD1. The V segment lost 11 bases and the J segment 4 bases; nucleotides outside the gene matches: 7. Germline values: CDR1 MDHEN, CDR2 SYDVKM. CDR3 length equals 12 residues.

This chain connects TRBV6-5 to TRBJ1-2; D unresolved. Germline V gene sequence: CDR1 MNHEY, CDR2 SVGAGI. The length of the CDR3 is 15 residues. Trimming shortened V by 0 bases and J by 0 bases, and 8 bases separated the two germline ends. CDR3 nucleotides: TGTGCCAGCAGTTACTCGAGTTCCTCTAACTATGGCTACACCTTC. Protein product: CASSYSSSSNYGYTF.

CDR3 sequence reads: CASSQVQRESSDTQYF. CDR3 DNA: TGTGCCAGCAGCCAAGTTCAGCGGGAGAGTTCAGATACGCAGTATTTT. This chain uses TRBV4-2 with TRBJ2-3; the match to TRBD2 covers 8 bases. From germline, CDR1 is LGHNA and CDR2 YNFKEQ. V lost 1 base and J lost 4; bases outside the gene matches: 7. This CDR3 contains 16 residues.

The rearrangement joins TRBV5-5 to TRBJ2-7; 7 bases are shared with TRBD2. The trim removed 4 bases at V and 6 bases at J, leaving 10 bases unmatched. Germline CDR1 and CDR2: SGHKS and YYEKEE (reference sequence). The length of the CDR3 is 14 residues. CDR3 loop: CASSLLRGVGEQYF. In nucleotides, the CDR3 is TGTGCCAGCAGCCTCCTCCGGGGGGTGGGCGAGCAGTACTTC.